The present T cell receptor (beta chain) was sequenced within a study of breast tumors, draining lymph nodes, adjacent tissues. Findings and caveats of the study: Data only fit, rather than demonstrated, lymph node origin of most tumor T cells.

MiXCR, applied by TCRdb to the multiplex PCR reads, yields one record per CDR3 protein. The sample includes about 110,000 distinct CDR3 sequences, around 30% of them seen just once. Per germline, CDR1 MNHNS and CDR2 SASEGT. CDR3 length: 15 residues. Remarks on this clonotype: Antigen: not known. Being one base from a much bigger clone, this may be a read error.

The lymph nodes were axillary draining lymph nodes from breast cancer patients. This clonotype was obtained from a female donor with breast cancer. Some clones in this sample may be carry-over from other donors' samples. Sequencing input: axillary lymph node tissue. The rearrangement joins TRBV6-1 to TRBJ2-5; 8 bases line up with TRBD2. The CDR3 protein is CASSQAGGGLETQYF. The CDR3 region has the DNA TGTGCCAGCAGTCAAGCCGGGGGGGGTTTGGAGACCCAGTACTTC.